This T cell receptor beta chain appears in the sequencing data of a study of shared clonotypes between healthy human individuals. Germline CDR1 MDHEN, CDR2 SYDVKM. The CDR3 sequence is 14 residues long. V was trimmed by 5 bases and J by 7 bases, leaving 17 bases between them. Sequencing used immunoSEQ multiplex PCR; TCRdb keeps in-frame clones, though not all of them. The sample includes 2 million to 2.5 million clones, approximately 96% of them seen just once. The chain combines TRBV28 with TRBJ1-2; D remains ambiguous. This clonotype originated in a young man in good health. The material sequenced was naive CD4+ T cells sorted from blood. The subset was: CD45RA+ positively selected. The DNA for the CDR3 is TGTGCCAGCAGTGATGACGGTCGGAGAGTTGGCTACACCTTC. Protein product: CASSDDGRRVGYTF.